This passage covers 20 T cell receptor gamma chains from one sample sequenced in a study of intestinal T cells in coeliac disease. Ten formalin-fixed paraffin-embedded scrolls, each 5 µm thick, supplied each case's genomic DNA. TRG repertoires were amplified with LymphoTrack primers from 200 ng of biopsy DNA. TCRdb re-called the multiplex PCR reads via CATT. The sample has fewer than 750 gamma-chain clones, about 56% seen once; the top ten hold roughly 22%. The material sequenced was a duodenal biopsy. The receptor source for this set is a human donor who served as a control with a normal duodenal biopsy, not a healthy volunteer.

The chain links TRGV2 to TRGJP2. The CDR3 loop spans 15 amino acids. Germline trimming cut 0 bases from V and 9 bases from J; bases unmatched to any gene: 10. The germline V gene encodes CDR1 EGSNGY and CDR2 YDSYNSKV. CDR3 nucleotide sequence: TGTGCCACCTGGGACGGGCCGGAAGTGAATTGGATCAAGACGTTT. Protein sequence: CATWDGPEVNWIKTF.

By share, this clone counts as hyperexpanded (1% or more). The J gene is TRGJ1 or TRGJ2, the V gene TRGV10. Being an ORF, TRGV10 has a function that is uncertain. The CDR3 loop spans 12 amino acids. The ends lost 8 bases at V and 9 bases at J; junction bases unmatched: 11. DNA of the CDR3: TGTGCTGCGTGGGATTCTGCGGGTAAGAAACTCTTT. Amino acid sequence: CAAWDSAGKKLF.

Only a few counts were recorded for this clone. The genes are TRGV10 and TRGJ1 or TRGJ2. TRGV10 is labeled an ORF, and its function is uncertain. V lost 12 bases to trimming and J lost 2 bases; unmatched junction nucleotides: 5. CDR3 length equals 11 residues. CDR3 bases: TGTGCTGCACGCTATTATTATAAGAAACTCTTT. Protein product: CAARYYYKKLF.

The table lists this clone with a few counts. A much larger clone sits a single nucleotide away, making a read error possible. The CDR3 sequence: CATWDGNYYKKLF. DNA for the CDR3: TGTGCCACCTGGGACGGGAATTATTATAAGAAACTCTTC. The chain combines TRGV2 with TRGJ1 or TRGJ2. The length of the CDR3 is 13 residues. Germline lookup yields CDR1 EGSNGY and CDR2 YDSYNSKV.

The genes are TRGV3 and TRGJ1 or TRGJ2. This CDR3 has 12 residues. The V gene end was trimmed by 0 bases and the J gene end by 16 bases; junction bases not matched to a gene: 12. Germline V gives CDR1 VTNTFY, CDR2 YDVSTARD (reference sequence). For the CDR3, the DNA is TGTGCCACCTGGGACAGGCGGGGGAGAAACCTCTTT. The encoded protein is CATWDRRGRNLF.

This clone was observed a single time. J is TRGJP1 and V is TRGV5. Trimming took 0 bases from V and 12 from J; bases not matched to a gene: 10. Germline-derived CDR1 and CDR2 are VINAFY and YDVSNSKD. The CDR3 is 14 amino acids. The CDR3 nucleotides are TGTGCCACCTGGGACAGGCCGGTGGTTGGGTTCAAGATATTT. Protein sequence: CATWDRPVVGFKIF.

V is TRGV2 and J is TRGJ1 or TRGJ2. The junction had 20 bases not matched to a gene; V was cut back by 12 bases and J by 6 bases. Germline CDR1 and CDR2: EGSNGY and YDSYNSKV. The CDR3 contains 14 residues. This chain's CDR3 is CAHLGRAVGYKKLF. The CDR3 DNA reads TGTGCCCACCTGGGACGGGCGGTGGGTTATAAGAAACTCTTT.

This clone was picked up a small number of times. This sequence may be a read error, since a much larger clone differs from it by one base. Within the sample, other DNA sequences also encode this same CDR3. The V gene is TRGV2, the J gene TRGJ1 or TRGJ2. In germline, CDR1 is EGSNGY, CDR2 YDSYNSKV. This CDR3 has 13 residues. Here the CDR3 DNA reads TGTGCCACCTGGGACGGGCTAAACTATAAGAAACTCTTC. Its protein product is CATWDGLNYKKLF.

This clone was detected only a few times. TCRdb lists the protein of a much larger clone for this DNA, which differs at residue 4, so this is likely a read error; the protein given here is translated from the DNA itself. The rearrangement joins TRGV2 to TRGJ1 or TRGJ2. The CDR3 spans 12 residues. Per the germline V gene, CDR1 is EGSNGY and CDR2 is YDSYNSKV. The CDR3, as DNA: TGTGCCACCCGGGAGGAGGGTTATAAGAAACTCTTT. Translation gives CATREEGYKKLF.

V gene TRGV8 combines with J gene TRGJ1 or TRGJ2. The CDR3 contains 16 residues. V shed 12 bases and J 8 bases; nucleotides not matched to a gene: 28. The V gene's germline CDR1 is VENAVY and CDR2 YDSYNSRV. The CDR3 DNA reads TGTGCCCACCTGGGGATAGGGGGGTTCGGGGGCGATAAGAAACTCTTT. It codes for CAHLGIGGFGGDKKLF.

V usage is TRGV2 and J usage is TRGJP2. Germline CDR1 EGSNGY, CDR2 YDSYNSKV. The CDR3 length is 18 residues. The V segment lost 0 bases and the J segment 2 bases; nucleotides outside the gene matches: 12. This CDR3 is CATWDGRSIWSSDWIKTF. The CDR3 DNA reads TGTGCCACCTGGGACGGGAGGAGTATATGGAGTAGTGATTGGATCAAGACGTTT.

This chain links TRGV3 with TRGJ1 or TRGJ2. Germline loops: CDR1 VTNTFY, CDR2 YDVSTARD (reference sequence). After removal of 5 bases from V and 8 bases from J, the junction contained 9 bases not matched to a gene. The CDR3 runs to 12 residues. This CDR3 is CATWAERDKKLF. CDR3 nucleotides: TGTGCCACCTGGGCAGAAAGGGATAAGAAACTCTTT.

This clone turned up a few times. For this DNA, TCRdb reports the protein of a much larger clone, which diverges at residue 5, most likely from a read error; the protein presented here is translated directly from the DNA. This chain's CDR3 is CATWGALKGSDWIKTF. The CDR3 bases are TGTGCCACCTGGGGCGCCTTAAAAGGTAGTGATTGGATCAAGACGTTT. The chain employs TRGV2 and TRGJP2. Looked up from germline, CDR1 is EGSNGY and CDR2 is YDSYNSKV. This CDR3 is 16 amino acids long. Unmatched junction bases numbered 12, after V lost 5 bases and J lost 3 bases.

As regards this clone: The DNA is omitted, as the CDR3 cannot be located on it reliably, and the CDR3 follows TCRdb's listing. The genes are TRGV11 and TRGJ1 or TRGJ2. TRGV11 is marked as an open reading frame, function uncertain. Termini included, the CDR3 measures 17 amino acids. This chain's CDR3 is CTTVPVRSSQGGFKKLF.

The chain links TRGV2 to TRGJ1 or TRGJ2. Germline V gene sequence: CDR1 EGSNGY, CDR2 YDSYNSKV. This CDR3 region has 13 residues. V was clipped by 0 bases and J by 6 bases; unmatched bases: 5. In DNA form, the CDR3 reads TGTGCCACCTGGGACGGGCGGTGTTATAAGAAACTCTTT. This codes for CATWDGRCYKKLF.

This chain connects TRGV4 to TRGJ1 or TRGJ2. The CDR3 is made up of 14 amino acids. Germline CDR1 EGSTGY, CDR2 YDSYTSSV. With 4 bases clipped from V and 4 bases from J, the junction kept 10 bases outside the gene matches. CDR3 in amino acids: CATWEGPQYYKKLF. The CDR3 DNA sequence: TGTGCCACCTGGGAGGGACCCCAATATTATAAGAAACTCTTT.

CDR3 region: CAAWESHKKLF. The CDR3 bases are TGTGCTGCGTGGGAAAGCCATAAGAAACTCTTT. The J gene is TRGJ1 or TRGJ2, the V gene TRGV10. TRGV10 falls under the ORF class, with uncertain function. The CDR3 is 11 residues long. V trimming: 8 bases; J trimming: 8 bases; junction bases outside the gene matches: 7.

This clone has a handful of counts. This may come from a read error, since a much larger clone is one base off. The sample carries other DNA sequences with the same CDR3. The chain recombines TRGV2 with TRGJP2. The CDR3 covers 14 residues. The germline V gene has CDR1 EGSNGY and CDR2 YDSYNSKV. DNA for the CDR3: TGCGCCACCTGGGACGGGCGGGGGGATTGGATCAAGACGTTT. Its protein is CATWDGRGDWIKTF.

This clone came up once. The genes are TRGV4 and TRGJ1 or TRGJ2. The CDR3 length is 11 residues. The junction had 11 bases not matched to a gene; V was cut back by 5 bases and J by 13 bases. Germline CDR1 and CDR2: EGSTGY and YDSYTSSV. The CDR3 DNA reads TGTGCCACCTGGGGGGGTATAAGAAAACTCTTT. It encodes CATWGGIRKLF.

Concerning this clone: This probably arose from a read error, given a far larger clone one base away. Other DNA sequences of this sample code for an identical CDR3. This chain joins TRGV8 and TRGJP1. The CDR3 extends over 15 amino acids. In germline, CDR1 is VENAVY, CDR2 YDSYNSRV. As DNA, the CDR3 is TGTGCTACCTGGGATACTTATACCACTGGTTGGTTCAAGATATTT. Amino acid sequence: CATWDTYTTGWFKIF.